A single sample is the source of the 14 T cell receptor beta chains below, sequenced in a study of shared clonotypes between healthy human individuals (dated by TCRdb to 2018 to 2021). The library was produced with the immunoSEQ multiplex PCR assay. TCRdb holds this immuneACCESS table with in-frame rearrangements only. Some clones are missing; in checked studies, unresolved V genes explain under half, and the rest has no known cause. The sample has some 2.1 million clones on record, roughly 94% of them singletons. Roughly 1% of the sample comes from the top ten. CD8 naive samples were obtained by positive selection for CCR7 among CD45RO-negative cells, yielding a CD45RA+CCR7+ population from which TemRA cells were excluded. The specimen sequenced was naive CD8+ T cells sorted from blood. The cell subset or site label corresponds to: CD45RA+CCR7+. Receptor source: a man aged 18 to 30 in good health.

The chain couples TRBV7-9 to TRBJ2-1; D gene ambiguous. This CDR3 has 18 amino acids. Trimming cost V 4 bases and J 7 bases, with 26 bases left between them. Germline CDR1 is SEHNR and CDR2 is FQNEAQ (reference sequence). The CDR3 spells CASSSNTGGTPGFNEQFF. CDR3 DNA sequence: TGTGCCAGCAGCTCGAACACCGGCGGAACCCCCGGATTTAATGAGCAGTTCTTC.

The chain combines TRBV19 with TRBJ2-7, with TRBD2 matching over 10 bases. CDR1 and CDR2 from the germline V gene are LNHDA and SQIVND (reference sequence). The J segment lost 3 bases and the V segment lost 7 bases, leaving 6 bases of the junction unmatched. This CDR3 spans 14 amino acids. The CDR3 protein is CASTPSGSSYEQYF. CDR3 coding DNA: TGTGCCAGTACCCCTAGCGGGAGCAGCTACGAGCAGTACTTC.

The chain employs TRBV7-9 and TRBJ1-1, with unresolved D. Trimming removed 4 bases from V and 0 bases from J, with 15 bases in between. The CDR3 totals 16 residues. CDR1 is SEHNR, CDR2 FQNEAQ, per germline (reference sequence). The CDR3 nucleotides are TGTGCCAGCAGCTCTGGACCGGGCAGCCTGAACACTGAAGCTTTCTTT. Its translation is CASSSGPGSLNTEAFF. Variable domain in full (rest from reference TRBV7-9 and TRBJ1-1): DTGVSQNPRHKITKRGQNVTFRCDPISEHNRLYWYRQTLGQGPEFLTYFQNEAQLEKSRLLSDRFSAERPKGSFSTLEIQRTEQGDSAMYLCASSSGPGSLNTEAFFGQGTRLTVV.

About this clone: One end of the junction fails to match germline, which may point to a read error. This chain joins TRBV5-8 and TRBJ2-3; D might be TRBD2 (5 bases). Germline-derived CDR1 and CDR2 are SGHTS and YDEGEE. There are 11 residues in the CDR3. CDR3 sequence (DNA): TGTGCCAGCAACCCTCCGGGAAAGCACCATTTT. It is translated as CASNPPGKHHF.

This clone was observed a handful of times. In the same sample, other DNA sequences code for this CDR3. The chain uses TRBV27 and TRBJ1-5; D might be TRBD1 (6 bases). V was pared by 2 bases and J by 4 bases, with 9 bases between. There are 14 residues in the CDR3. Germline V gene data show CDR1 as MNHEY and CDR2 as SMNVEV (reference sequence). CDR3 nucleotide sequence: TGTGCCAGCAGTTTAGGGGGCCGGAATCAGCCCCAGCATTTT. This translates into CASSLGGRNQPQHF.

The chain carries TRBV4-3 and TRBJ1-1, with D unclear. The germline V and J ends were trimmed by 1 base and 1 base, with 4 bases remaining between them. Germline-derived CDR1 and CDR2 are LGHNA and YSLEER. The CDR3 loop spans 13 amino acids. The CDR3 sequence: CASSQGRNTEAFF. The CDR3 nucleotides read TGCGCCAGCAGCCAAGGCCGGAACACTGAAGCTTTCTTT.

The chain uses TRBV27 and TRBJ2-3; 8 bases agree with TRBD1. Unmatched junction bases numbered 2, after V lost 4 bases and J lost 2 bases. CDR3 size: 14 residues. The germline CDR1 and CDR2 sequences are MNHEY and SMNVEV (reference sequence). This chain's CDR3 is CASSSDRVTDTQYF. The CDR3 DNA reads as TGTGCCAGCAGTTCGGACAGGGTCACAGATACGCAGTATTTT.

This sequence joins TRBV19 and TRBJ1-4, with D uncertain. This CDR3 comprises 14 residues. Trimming removed 4 bases at V and 4 bases at J, with 10 bases between. Germline CDR1 reads LNHDA; CDR2 reads SQIVND (reference sequence). The CDR3, as DNA: TGTGCCAGTAGTACCCAGGAAATTAATGAAAAACTGTTTTTT. Its protein is CASSTQEINEKLFF.

The V and J genes are TRBV7-8 and TRBJ2-3; D is possibly TRBD2 (5 bases). V was cut by 0 bases and J by 6 bases, with 13 bases left in between. The CDR3 covers 15 residues. Germline values: CDR1 SGHVS, CDR2 FQNEAQ. The CDR3 loop is CASSLAGLAGDTQYF. Written as DNA, the CDR3 is TGTGCCAGCAGCTTAGCTGGGCTAGCTGGGGATACGCAGTATTTT.

The chain couples TRBV27 to TRBJ2-3; maybe TRBD2 (5 bases). The CDR3 is 13 amino acids. Trimming took 6 bases from V and 6 from J, leaving 13 bases between them. CDR1 and CDR2 from the germline V gene are MNHEY and SMNVEV (reference sequence). The CDR3 DNA sequence: TGTGCCAGCAGCCCCTCCAGGAGGGATACGCAGTATTTT. Protein sequence: CASSPSRRDTQYF.

This clone was seen a few times. The V gene is TRBV18, the J gene TRBJ1-5; D is perhaps TRBD1 (6 bases). Germline V CDR1 and CDR2: KGHSH, LQKENI. The CDR3 runs to 17 residues. Trimming pared 6 bases from V and 1 base from J, leaving 19 bases between. The CDR3, as DNA: TGTGCCAGCTCCTATATGGACAGTATAACGAGCAATCAGCCCCAGCATTTT. Protein product: CASSYMDSITSNQPQHF.

The chain joins TRBV9 to TRBJ2-5; the D is unclear. V gave up 0 bases and J gave up 1 base, with 13 bases separating them. The germline CDR1 and CDR2 sequences are SGDLS and YYNGEE. The CDR3 is 16 amino acids. The chain's CDR3 is CASSVEGWSIQETQYF. CDR3 DNA: TGTGCCAGCAGCGTAGAAGGGTGGTCCATCCAAGAGACCCAGTACTTC.

This chain connects TRBV27 to TRBJ2-7, with 9 bases that match TRBD1. The V segment lost 4 bases and the J segment 0 bases; nucleotides outside the gene matches: 4. Germline CDR1 is MNHEY and CDR2 is SMNVEV (reference sequence). The CDR3 covers 15 residues. CDR3 in amino acids: CASSSTGGNSYEQYF. CDR3 coding DNA: TGTGCCAGCAGTTCGACAGGGGGTAACTCCTACGAGCAGTACTTC.

This chain connects TRBV30 to TRBJ1-2; possibly TRBD1 for D (5 bases). Trimming cost V 0 bases and J 7 bases, with 12 bases left between them. This CDR3 is 13 amino acids long. CDR1 is GTSNPN, CDR2 SVGIG, per germline (reference sequence). This CDR3 reads CAWSVYRGPGYTF. DNA for the CDR3: TGTGCCTGGAGTGTTTATCGGGGACCTGGCTACACCTTC. The whole variable domain, remainder taken from reference TRBV30 and TRBJ1-2, is SQTIHQWPATLVQPVGSPLSLECTVEGTSNPNLYWYRQAAGRGLQLLFYSVGIGQISSEVPQNLSASRPQDRQFILSSKKLLLSDSGFYLCAWSVYRGPGYTFGSGTRLTVV.